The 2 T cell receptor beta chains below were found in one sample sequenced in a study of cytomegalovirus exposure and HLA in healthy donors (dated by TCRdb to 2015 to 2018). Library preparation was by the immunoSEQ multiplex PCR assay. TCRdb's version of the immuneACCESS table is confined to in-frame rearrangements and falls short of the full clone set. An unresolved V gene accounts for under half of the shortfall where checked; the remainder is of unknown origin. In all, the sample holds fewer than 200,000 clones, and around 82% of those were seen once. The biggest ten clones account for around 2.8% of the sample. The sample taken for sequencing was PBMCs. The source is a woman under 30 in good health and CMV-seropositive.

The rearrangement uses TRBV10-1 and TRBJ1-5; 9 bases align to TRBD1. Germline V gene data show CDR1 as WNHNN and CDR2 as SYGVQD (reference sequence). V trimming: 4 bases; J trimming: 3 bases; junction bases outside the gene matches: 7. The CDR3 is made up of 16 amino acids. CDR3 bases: TGCGCCAGCAGTGCCACAGGGGGCCTCCTCAATCAGCCCCAGCATTTT. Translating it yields CASSATGGLLNQPQHF.

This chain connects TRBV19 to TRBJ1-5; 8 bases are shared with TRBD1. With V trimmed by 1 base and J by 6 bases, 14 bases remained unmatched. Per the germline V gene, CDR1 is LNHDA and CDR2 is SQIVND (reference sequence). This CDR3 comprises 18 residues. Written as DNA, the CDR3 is TGTGCCAGTAGTATAGGGGCCAGTTTATCTACAGGGGGTCAGCCCCAGCATTTT. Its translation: CASSIGASLSTGGQPQHF. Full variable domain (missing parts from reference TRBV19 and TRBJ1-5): DGGITQSPKYLFRKEGQNVTLSCEQNLNHDAMYWYRQDPGQGLRLIYYSQIVNDFQKGDIAEGYSVSREKKESFPLTVTSAQKNPTAFYLCASSIGASLSTGGQPQHFGDGTRLSIL.